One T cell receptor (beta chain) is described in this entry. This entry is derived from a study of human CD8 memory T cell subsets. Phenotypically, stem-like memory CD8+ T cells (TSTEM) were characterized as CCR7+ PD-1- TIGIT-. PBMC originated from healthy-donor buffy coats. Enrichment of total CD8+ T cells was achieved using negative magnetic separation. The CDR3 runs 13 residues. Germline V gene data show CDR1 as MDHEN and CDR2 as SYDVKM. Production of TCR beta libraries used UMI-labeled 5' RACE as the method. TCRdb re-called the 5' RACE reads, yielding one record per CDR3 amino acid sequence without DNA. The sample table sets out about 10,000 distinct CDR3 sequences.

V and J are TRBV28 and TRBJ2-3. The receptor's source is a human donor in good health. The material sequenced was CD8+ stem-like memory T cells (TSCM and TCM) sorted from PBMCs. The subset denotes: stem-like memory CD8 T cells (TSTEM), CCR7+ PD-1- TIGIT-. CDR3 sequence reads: CASSLGGTDTQYF.